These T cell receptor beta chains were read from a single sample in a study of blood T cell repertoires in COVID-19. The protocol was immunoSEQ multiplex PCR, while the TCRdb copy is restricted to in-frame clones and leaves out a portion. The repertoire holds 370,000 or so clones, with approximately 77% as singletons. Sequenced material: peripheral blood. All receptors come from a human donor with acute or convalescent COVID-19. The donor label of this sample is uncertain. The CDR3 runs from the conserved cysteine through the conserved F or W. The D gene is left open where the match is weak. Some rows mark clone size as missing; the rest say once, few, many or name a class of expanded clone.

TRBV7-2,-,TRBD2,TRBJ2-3,TGTGCCAGCAGCCTCTCTAGCGGGGGCCTTCGCTCAGATACGCAGTATTTT,CASSLSSGGLRSDTQYF
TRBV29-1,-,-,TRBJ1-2,TGCAGCGTTCCACGCGAGGGTGGCTACACCTTC,CSVPREGGYTF
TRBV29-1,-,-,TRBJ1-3,TGCAGCGCTCAAAGTAGAGCTAACACCATATATTTT,CSAQSRANTIYF
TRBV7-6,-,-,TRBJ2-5,TGTGCCAGCAGCTTAGGGGGCGGGGAAGGGACCCAGTACTTC,CASSLGGGEGTQYF
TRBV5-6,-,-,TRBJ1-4,TGTGCCAGCAGCTTAATGACAGGAGTCTCACCCTCTGAAAAACTGTTTTTT,CASSLMTGVSPSEKLFF
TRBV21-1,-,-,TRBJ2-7,TGTGCCAGCAGCAAAGGAATTGGGTTGGAAGCGGGAGGCCTCTTCGTCTACGAGCAGTACTTC,CASSKGIGLEAGGLFVYEQYF
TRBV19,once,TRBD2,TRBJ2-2,TGTGCCAGGTTTAGCGGGAACCGCACCGGGGAGCTGTTTTTT,CARFSGNRTGELFF
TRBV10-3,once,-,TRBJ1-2,TGTGCCATCAGTGAAGGAGGCCGCGGCTACACCTTC,CAISEGGRGYTF
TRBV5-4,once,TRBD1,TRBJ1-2,TGTGCCAGCAGCCGGACCCAACGGGAGGGGGCGAATGGCTACACCTTC,CASSRTQREGANGYTF
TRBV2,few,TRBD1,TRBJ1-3,TGTGCCAGCAGTCTCAACAGGGGCGACTCTGGAAACACCATATATTTT,CASSLNRGDSGNTIYF
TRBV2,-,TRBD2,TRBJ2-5,TGTGCCAGCAGTGACCAAGGGACTAGACGAGAGACCCAGTACTTC,CASSDQGTRRETQYF
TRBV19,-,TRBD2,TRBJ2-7,TGTGCCAGTAGCCTCGGGACTAGCACAACCTACGAGCAGTACTTC,CASSLGTSTTYEQYF
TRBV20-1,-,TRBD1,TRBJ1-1,TGCAGTGCTAGTCCGATCTTGGGGACAGATAAAGCTTTCTTT,CSASPILGTDKAFF
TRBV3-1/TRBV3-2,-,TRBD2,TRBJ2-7,TGTGCCAGCAGCTACCGACTAGCAAGGGGTATGGGGGAGCAGTACTTC,CASSYRLARGMGEQYF
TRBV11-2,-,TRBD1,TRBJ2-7,TGTGCCAGCAGCCGAGACAGGGGAGTCGGCGAGCAGTACTTC,CASSRDRGVGEQYF
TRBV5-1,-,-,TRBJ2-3,TGCGCCAGCAGCTTGGCCGCGAACCGTTACACAGATACGCAGTATTTT,CASSLAANRYTDTQYF
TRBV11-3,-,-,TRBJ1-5,TGTGCCAGCAGCTTAGTGAGTTGCAGGGAAAGCAATCAGCCCCAGCATTTT,CASSLVSCRESNQPQHF
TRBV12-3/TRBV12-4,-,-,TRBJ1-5,TGTGCCAGCGAGGGTAATAGCAATCAGCCCCAGCATTTT,CASEGNSNQPQHF
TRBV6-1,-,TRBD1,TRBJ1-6,TGTGCCAGCAGTGGGGGGACAGTAAAGATCTCCTATAATTCACCCCTCCACTTT,CASSGGTVKISYNSPLHF
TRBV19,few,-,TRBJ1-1,TGTGCCAGCCACGCGCGATTGAACACTGAAGCTTTCTTT,CASHARLNTEAFF
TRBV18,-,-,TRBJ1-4,TGTGCCAGCTCACCATTGGACAGCCCTAATGAAAAACTGTTTTTT,CASSPLDSPNEKLFF
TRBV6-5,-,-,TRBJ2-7,TGTGCCAGCAGTTACCGGCGGGGCTACGAGCAGTACTTC,CASSYRRGYEQYF
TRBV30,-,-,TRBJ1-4,TGTGCCTGTACGAGGTCGGGAAAACTGTTTTTT,CACTRSGKLFF
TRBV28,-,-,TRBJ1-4,TGTGCCAGCAGTTTCCGGGGGGCGACTACAAATGAAAAACTGTTTTTT,CASSFRGATTNEKLFF
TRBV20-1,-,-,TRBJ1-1,TGCAGTGCTAGTTGGGGTGGGGCTTTTGAAGCTTTCTTT,CSASWGGAFEAFF
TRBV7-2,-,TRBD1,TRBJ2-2,TGTGCCAGCAGCTTAGCCCCTGGACAGGGATACACCGGGGAGCTGTTTTTT,CASSLAPGQGYTGELFF
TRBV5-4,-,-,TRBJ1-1,TGTGCCAGCAGCGAAGGGGGGCGGGGAGGGTCTGGGTCCCTCGGAGCTTTCTTT,CASSEGGRGGSGSLGAFF
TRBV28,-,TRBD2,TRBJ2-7,TGTGCCAGCAGAAGGACTAGCGGGAGAGTTTACGAGCAGTACTTC,CASRRTSGRVYEQYF
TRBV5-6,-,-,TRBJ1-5,TGTGCCAGCAGCTGGGGGCCATCTCAGCCCCAGCATTTT,CASSWGPSQPQHF
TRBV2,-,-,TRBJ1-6,TGTGCCAGCTCAGAGCGGATCGTCCCCTATAATTCACCCCTCCACTTT,CASSERIVPYNSPLHF
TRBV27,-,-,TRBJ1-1,TGTGCCAGCAGTTTAAGGAGAACCAACACTGAAGCTTTCTTT,CASSLRRTNTEAFF
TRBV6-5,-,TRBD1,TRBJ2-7,TGTGCCAGCAGCGCACAGGGGGCCTACGAGCAGTACTTC,CASSAQGAYEQYF
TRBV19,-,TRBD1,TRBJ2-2,TGTGCCAGTGGAAGGACAGGGACTACCGGGGAGCTGTTTTTT,CASGRTGTTGELFF
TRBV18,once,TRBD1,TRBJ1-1,TGTGCCAGCTCGCAATTTAAAGGGACAGTCTCAAACACTGAAGCTTTCTTT,CASSQFKGTVSNTEAFF
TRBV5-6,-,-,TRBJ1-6,TGTGCCAGCAGCTCAATTCCCGGGACAAGTCTTAATTCACCCCTCCACTTT,CASSSIPGTSLNSPLHF
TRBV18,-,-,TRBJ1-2,TGTGCCAGCTCACCAGGACAGAACTATGGCTACACCTTC,CASSPGQNYGYTF
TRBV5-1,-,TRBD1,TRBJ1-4,TGCGCCAGCAGCCAGCAGACAGGGCCTAATGAAAAACTGTTTTTT,CASSQQTGPNEKLFF
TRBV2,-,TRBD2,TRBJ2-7,TGTGCCAGCAGTGTTGCGGGGGGTGACTACGAGCAGTACTTC,CASSVAGGDYEQYF
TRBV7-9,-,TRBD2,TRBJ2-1,TGTGCCAGCAGCTTAGGGTCGCTAGCGGGAGGTTTTGAGCAGTTCTTC,CASSLGSLAGGFEQFF
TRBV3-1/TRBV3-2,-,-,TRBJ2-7,TGTGCCAGCAGCCACGGGAACTCCTACGAGCAGTACTTC,CASSHGNSYEQYF
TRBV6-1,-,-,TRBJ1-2,TGTGCCAGCAGTGAATTTGGCAGTAACTATGGCTACACCTTC,CASSEFGSNYGYTF
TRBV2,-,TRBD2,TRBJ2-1,TGTGCCAGCAATCCAGCGGGGGGGCTTACCTCCCTCGCGGGCCATGAGCAGTTCTTC,CASNPAGGLTSLAGHEQFF
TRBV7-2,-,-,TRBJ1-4,TGTGCCAGCAGCCCAAGGAGCACACCAAATGAAAAACTGTTTTTT,CASSPRSTPNEKLFF
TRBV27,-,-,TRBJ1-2,TGTGCCAGCAGTTTATCAGACAGTGGCTATGGCTACACCTTC,CASSLSDSGYGYTF
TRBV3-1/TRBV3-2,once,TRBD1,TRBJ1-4,TGTGCCAGCAGACCCGACATCTCAGGGGGGAAGGGAAAACTGTTTTTT,CASRPDISGGKGKLFF
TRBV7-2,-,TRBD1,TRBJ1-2,TGTGCCAGCAGCTTAGTTTACGTAATCCGGGCAGGGGGCGCGCGGGGCTACACCTTC,CASSLVYVIRAGGARGYTF
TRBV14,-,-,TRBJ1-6,TGTGCCAGCAGCCTAACCGGCTATAATTCACCCCTCCACTTT,CASSLTGYNSPLHF
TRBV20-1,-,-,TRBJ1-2,TGCAGTGCTAGAAACAGGGACTTC,CSARNRDF
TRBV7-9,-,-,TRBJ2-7,TGTGCCAGCAGCTTAGTTTTATTAACAGAATACTCCTACGAGCAGTACTTC,CASSLVLLTEYSYEQYF
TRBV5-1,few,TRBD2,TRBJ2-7,TGCGCCAGCAGCTCGTATAGCGGGAGTATTTACGAGCAGTACTTC,CASSSYSGSIYEQYF
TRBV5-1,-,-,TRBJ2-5,TGCGCCAGCAGCCGTTTAGCGGCCGAGACCCAGTACTTC,CASSRLAAETQYF